The entry below gives a single TCR beta chain sequence along with its context. This clone was observed a single time. Its cognate antigen has yet to be identified. Per-base quality was not reported, and no clone a single base away is much larger than it. This sample was taken from a study of lymphopenia after photon versus proton radiotherapy (dated by TCRdb to about 2019). Looking at the study overall: The study compared the immunological effects of photon versus proton radiation therapy in patients with gastrointestinal tumors who developed high-grade lymphopenia. The cohort included 20 to 25 patients with gastrointestinal tumors who developed lymphopenia after receiving either photon or proton therapy. The study aimed to characterize how the two radiation modalities differ in their impact on the immune system.

Points the paper makes about the study in general: After the lymphocyte count nadir, oligoclonal expansion, especially of CD8+ Temra cells, was observed in photon-treated repertoires, and the drop in diversity was driven by this expansion. During treatment, patients who received proton therapy stayed relatively stable, whereas patients who received photon therapy lost naive T cells and TCR diversity and gained effector/memory populations. The survival association was assessed only in patients who died, and the authors presented better survival with proton therapy as a possibility rather than a demonstrated result. Across the cohort, a larger post-nadir drop in TCR diversity was inversely correlated with overall survival time among patients who died.

The library came from the immunoSEQ multiplex PCR assay. Deep sequencing of rearranged TCR beta loci, alongside multiparametric flow cytometry, was used to profile T cell repertoires. Sourced from immuneACCESS, this table was stored by TCRdb with only in-frame sequences that have V and J called. A share of the clones is absent; for the studies checked, an unresolved V gene accounts for under half, and the remainder has no known explanation. The table for this sample lists tens of thousands of clones; 84% of them were counted only once. The ten most abundant clones make up just over 2% of the sample. V sheds 3 bases and J sheds 8 bases, leaving 16 bases between their ends. Looking up the germline V gene yields CDR1 SQVTM and CDR2 ANQGSEA. The CDR3 holds 13 amino acids from the cysteine to the phenylalanine. The read is trimmed to its CDR3 DNA, 39 bases read in frame from base 1.

The receptor was isolated from a man in his sixties with pancreatic cancer. This receptor chain uses TRBV29-1 and TRBJ1-2, with the D segment identity uncertain. The sequenced sample was peripheral blood, obtained from a patient treated with proton-based radiotherapy. The CDR3 amino acid sequence is: CSVEVGRSGGYTF. The DNA is TGCAGCGTTGAGGTGGGTCGTAGTGGAGGCTACACCTTC.